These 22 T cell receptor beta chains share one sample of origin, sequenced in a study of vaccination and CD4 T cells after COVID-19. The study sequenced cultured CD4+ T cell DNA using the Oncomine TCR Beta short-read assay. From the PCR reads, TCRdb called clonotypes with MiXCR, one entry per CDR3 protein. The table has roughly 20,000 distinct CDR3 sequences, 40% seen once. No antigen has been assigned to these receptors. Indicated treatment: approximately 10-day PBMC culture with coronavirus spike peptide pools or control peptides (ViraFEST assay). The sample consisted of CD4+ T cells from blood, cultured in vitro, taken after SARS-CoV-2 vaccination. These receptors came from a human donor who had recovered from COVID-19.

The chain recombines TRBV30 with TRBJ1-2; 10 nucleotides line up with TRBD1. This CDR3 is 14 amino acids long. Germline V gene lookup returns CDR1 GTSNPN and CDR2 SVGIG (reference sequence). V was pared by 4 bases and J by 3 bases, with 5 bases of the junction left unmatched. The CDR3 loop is CAWTLTGGDYGYTF. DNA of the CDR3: TGTGCCTGGACCCTGACAGGGGGCGACTATGGCTACACCTTC. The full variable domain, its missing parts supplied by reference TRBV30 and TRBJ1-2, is SQTIHQWPATLVQPVGSPLSLECTVEGTSNPNLYWYRQAAGRGLQLLFYSVGIGQISSEVPQNLSASRPQDRQFILSSKKLLLSDSGFYLCAWTLTGGDYGYTFGSGTRLTVV.

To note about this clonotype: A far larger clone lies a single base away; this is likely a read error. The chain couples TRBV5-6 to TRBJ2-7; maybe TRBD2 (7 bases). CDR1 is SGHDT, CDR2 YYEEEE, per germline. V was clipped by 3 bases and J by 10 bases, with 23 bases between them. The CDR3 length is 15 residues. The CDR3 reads CASSSPRGGWETQYV. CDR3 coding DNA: TGTGCCAGCAGCTCGCCGAGGGGGGGCTGGGAGACCCAGTACGTC.

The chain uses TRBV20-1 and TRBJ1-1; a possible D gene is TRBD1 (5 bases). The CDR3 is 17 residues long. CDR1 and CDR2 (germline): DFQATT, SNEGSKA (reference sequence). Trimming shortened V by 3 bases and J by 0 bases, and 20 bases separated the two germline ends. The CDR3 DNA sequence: TGCAGTGCTAGTCCCCGGTGGGGCCAAGACATGAACACTGAAGCTTTCTTT. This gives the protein CSASPRWGQDMNTEAFF.

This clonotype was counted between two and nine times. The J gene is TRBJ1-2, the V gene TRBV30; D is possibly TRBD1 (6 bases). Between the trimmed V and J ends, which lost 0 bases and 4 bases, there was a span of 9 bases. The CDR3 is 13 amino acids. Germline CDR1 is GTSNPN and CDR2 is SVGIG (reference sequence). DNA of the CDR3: TGTGCCTGGAGTGTACAGGGCTCCTATGGCTACACCTTC. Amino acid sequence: CAWSVQGSYGYTF.

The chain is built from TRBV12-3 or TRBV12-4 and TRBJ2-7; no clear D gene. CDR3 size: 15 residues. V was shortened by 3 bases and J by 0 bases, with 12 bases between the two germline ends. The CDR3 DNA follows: TGTGCCAGCAGTTTGGCCGGACCCAGCTCCTACGAGCAGTACTTC. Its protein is CASSLAGPSSYEQYF.

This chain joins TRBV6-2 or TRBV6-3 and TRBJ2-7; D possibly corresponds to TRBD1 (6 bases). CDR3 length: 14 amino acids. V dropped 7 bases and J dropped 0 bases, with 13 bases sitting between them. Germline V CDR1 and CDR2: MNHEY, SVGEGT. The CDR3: CASIQLGASYEQYF. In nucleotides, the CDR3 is TGTGCCAGCATCCAACTGGGGGCCTCCTACGAGCAGTACTTC.

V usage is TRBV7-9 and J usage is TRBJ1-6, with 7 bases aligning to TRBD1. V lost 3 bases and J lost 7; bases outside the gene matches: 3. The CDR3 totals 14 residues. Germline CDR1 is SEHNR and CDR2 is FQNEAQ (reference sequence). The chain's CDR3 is CASSFPGQNSPLHF. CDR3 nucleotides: TGTGCCAGCAGCTTTCCGGGACAGAATTCACCCCTCCACTTT.

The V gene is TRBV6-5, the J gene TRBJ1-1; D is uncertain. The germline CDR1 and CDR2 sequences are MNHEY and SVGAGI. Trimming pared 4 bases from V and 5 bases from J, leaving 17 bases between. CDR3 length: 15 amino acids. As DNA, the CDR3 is TGTGCCAGCAGTTTTTCCTTTCCCACGGGGACTGAAGCTTTCTTT. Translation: CASSFSFPTGTEAFF.

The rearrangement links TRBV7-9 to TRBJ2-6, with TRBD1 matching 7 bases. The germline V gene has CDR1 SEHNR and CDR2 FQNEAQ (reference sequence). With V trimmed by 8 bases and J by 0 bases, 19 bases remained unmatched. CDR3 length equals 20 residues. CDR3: CASGRGLIRTSYSGANVLTF. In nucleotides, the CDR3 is TGTGCCAGCGGCAGGGGGTTGATAAGGACGTCCTACTCTGGGGCCAACGTCCTGACTTTC.

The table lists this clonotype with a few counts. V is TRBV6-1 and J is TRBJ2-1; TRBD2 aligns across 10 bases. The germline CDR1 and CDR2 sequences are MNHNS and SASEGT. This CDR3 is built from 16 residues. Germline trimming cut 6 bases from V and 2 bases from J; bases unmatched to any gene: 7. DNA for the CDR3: TGTGCCAGCAGCCCTAGCGGGAGTGGCCCCTACAATGAGCAGTTCTTC. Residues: CASSPSGSGPYNEQFF.

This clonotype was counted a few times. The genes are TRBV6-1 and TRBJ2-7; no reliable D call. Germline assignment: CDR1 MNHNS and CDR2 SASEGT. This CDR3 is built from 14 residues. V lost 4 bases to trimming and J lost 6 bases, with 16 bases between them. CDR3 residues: CASSVSVSETEQYF. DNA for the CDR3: TGTGCCAGCAGTGTATCGGTTTCGGAAACCGAGCAGTACTTC.

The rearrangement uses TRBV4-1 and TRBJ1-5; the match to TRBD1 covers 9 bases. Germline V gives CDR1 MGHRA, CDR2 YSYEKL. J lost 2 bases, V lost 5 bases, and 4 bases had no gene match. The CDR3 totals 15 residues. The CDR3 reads CASSARDRGNQPQHF. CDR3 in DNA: TGCGCCAGCAGCGCCCGGGACAGGGGCAATCAGCCCCAGCATTTT.

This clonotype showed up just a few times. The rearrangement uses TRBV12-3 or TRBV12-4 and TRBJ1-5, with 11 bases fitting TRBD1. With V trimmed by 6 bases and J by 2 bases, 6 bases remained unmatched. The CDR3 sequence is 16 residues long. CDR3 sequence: CASSHGTGGGNQPQHF. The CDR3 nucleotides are TGTGCCAGCAGCCATGGGACAGGGGGTGGCAATCAGCCCCAGCATTTT.

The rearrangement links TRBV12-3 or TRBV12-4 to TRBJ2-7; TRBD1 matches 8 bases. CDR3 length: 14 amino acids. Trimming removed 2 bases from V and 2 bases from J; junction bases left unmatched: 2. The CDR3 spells CASSLRGQAYEQYF. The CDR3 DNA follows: TGTGCCAGCAGTTTAAGGGGACAGGCCTACGAGCAGTACTTC.

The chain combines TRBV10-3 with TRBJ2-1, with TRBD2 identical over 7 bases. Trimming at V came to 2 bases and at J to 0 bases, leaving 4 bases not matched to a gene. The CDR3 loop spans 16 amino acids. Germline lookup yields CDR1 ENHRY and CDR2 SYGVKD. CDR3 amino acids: CAISEGQRGSYNEQFF. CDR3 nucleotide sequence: TGTGCCATCAGTGAGGGGCAGCGGGGCTCCTACAATGAGCAGTTCTTC.

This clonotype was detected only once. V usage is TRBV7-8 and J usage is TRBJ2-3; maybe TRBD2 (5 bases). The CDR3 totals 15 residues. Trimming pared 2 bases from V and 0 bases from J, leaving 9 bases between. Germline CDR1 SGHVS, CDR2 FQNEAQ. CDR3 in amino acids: CASSLLAASTDTQYF. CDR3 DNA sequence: TGTGCCAGCAGCTTACTAGCAGCCAGCACAGATACGCAGTATTTT.

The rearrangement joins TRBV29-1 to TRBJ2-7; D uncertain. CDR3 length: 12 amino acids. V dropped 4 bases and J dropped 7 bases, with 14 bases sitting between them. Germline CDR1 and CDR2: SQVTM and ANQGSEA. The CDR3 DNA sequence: TGCAGCGTTGGGCTGGGCCTAGGAGAGCAGTACTTC. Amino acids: CSVGLGLGEQYF.

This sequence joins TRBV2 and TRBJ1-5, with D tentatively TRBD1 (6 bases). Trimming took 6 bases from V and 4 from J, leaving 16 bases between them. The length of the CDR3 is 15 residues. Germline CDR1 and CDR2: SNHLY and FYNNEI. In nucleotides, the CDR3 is TGTGCCAGCAGCCAGTATGAGGGGGGGAATCAGCCCCAGCATTTT. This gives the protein CASSQYEGGNQPQHF.

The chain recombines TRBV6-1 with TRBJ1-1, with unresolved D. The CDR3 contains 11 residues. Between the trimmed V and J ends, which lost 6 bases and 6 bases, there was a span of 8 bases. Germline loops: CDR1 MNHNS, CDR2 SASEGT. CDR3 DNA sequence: TGTGCCAGCAGAGGGTTTGCTGAAGCTTTCTTT. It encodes CASRGFAEAFF.

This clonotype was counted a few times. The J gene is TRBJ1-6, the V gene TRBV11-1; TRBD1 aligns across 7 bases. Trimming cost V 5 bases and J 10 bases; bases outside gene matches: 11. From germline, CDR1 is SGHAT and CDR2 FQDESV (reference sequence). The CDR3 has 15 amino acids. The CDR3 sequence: CASSAPGRGTSPLHF. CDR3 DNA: TGTGCCAGCAGCGCCCCGGGCAGGGGGACGTCACCCCTCCACTTT.

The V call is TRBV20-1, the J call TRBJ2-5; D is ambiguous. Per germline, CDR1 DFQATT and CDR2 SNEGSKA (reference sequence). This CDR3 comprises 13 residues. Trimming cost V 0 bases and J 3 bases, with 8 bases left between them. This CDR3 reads CSARDWKEETQYF. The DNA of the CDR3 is TGCAGTGCTAGAGATTGGAAGGAAGAGACCCAGTACTTC.

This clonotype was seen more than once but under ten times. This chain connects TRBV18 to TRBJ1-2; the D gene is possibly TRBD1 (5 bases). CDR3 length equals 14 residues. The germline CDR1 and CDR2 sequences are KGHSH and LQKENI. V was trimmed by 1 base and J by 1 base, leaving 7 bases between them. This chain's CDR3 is CASSPRGDNYGYTF. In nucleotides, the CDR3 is TGTGCCAGCTCACCACGAGGGGATAACTATGGCTACACCTTC.